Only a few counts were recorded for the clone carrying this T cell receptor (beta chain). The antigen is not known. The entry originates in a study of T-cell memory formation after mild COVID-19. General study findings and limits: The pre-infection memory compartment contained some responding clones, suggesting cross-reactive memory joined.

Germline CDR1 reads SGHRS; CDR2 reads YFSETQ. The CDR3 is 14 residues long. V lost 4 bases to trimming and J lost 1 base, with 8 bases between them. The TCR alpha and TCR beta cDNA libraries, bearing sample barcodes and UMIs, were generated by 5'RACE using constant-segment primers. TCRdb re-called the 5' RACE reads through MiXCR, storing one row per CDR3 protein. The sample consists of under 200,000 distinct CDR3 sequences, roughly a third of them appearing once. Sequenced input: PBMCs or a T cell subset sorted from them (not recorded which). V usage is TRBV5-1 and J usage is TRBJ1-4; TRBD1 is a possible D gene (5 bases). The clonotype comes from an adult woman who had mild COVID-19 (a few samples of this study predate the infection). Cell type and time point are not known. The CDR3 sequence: CASSQTETNEKLFF. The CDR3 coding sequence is TGCGCCAGCAGCCAGACAGAAACTAATGAAAAACTGTTTTTT.